The clone carrying this T cell receptor beta chain was detected once. The sample comes from a study of T cell changes during pregnancy in multiple sclerosis. Germline V gene data show CDR1 as LGHNA and CDR2 as YNFKEQ. After removal of 4 bases from V and 3 bases from J, the junction contained 2 bases not matched to a gene. The CDR3 is made up of 14 amino acids. Sequencing used immunoSEQ multiplex PCR; TCRdb keeps in-frame clones, though not all of them. Found here are some 60,000 clones, more than 85% of them singletons; the top ten hold about 0.93%. This sequence was found in a female donor with multiple sclerosis, enrolled in a pregnancy study. J is TRBJ1-2 and V is TRBV4-2, with 10 bases identical to TRBD1. Source: peripheral blood, taken in the first trimester of pregnancy. The CDR3 sequence is CASSPGQGDYGYTF. In nucleotides, the CDR3 is TGTGCCAGCAGCCCCGGACAGGGGGACTATGGCTACACCTTC.